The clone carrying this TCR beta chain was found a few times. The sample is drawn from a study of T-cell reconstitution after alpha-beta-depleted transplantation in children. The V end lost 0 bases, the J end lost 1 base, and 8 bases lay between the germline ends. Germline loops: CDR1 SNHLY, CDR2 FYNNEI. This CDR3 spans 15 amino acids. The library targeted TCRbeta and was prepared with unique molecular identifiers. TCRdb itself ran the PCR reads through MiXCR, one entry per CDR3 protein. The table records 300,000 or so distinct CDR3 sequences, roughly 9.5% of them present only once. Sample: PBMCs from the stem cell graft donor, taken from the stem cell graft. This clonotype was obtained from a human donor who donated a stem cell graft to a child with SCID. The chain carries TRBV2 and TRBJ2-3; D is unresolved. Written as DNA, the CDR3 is TGTGCCAGCAGTGAAGCGCGGTCCCGCACAGATACGCAGTATTTT. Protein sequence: CASSEARSRTDTQYF.